The 2 T cell receptor beta chains reported below all come from one sample, sequenced in a study of T cell responses to AZD1222 COVID-19 vaccine. Produced via immunoSEQ multiplex PCR; TCRdb's table is partial and in-frame only. Of around 99,000 clones detected, 87% appear once; the ten largest clones hold around 4.3%. The sample here was peripheral blood, taken on day 0 of AZD1222 vaccination. The receptors come from an adult in good health.

The gene calls are TRBV5-4 and TRBJ2-7, with D maybe TRBD1 (6 bases). Trimming removed 1 base at V and 7 bases at J, with 18 bases between. This CDR3 spans 15 amino acids. Germline V lookup: CDR1 SGHNT, CDR2 YYREEE (reference sequence). This CDR3 is CASSLNRVRATEQYF. Here the CDR3 DNA reads TGTGCCAGCAGCTTGAACAGGGTCCGGGCGACAGAGCAGTACTTC. The variable domain in full, completed from reference TRBV5-4 and TRBJ2-7, reads ETGVTQSPTHLIKTRGQQVTLRCSSQSGHNTVSWYQQALGQGPQFIFQYYREEENGRGNFPPRFSGLQFPNYSSELNVNALELDDSALYLCASSLNRVRATEQYFGPGTRLTVT.

This rearrangement joins TRBV27 to TRBJ2-1; D not certain. The germline V gene has CDR1 MNHEY and CDR2 SMNVEV (reference sequence). The CDR3 has 12 residues. Trimming cost V 5 bases and J 6 bases, with 8 bases left between them. The CDR3 DNA reads as TGTGCCAGCAGTCCTCGACTCAATGAGCAGTTCTTC. Translated, it gives CASSPRLNEQFF.